Below are 3 T cell receptor beta chains sequenced from a single sample in a study of graft-versus-host responses after intestinal transplantation. Measured with immunoSEQ multiplex PCR; TCRdb has only the in-frame clones, and not every one. The sample consists of under 150,000 clones, roughly 95% of them appearing once. The antigens of these receptors remain unknown. The sample in question was unstimulated CD8+ T cells sorted from spleen or lymph node cells, obtained before intestinal transplant. The source is a human donor who received an intestinal transplant.

The rearrangement uses TRBV6-5 and TRBJ1-2; 8 bases are a match to TRBD1. This CDR3 spans 14 amino acids. Unmatched junction bases numbered 1, after V lost 0 bases and J lost 4 bases. CDR1 MNHEY and CDR2 SVGAGI come from the germline V gene. CDR3 protein: CASSYSDRAYGYTF. CDR3 in DNA: TGTGCCAGCAGTTACTCGGACAGGGCCTATGGCTACACCTTC.

This clone showed up just once. The chain joins TRBV2 to TRBJ2-1; unclear D gene. The germline V gene encodes CDR1 SNHLY and CDR2 FYNNEI. The CDR3 runs to 14 residues. With 10 bases removed from V and 0 bases from J, the gap between germline ends came to 13 bases. Here the CDR3 DNA reads TGTGCCACCTCCGAAAGGCTCTCCTACAATGAGCAGTTCTTC. Amino acid sequence: CATSERLSYNEQFF.

The chain employs TRBV7-2 and TRBJ2-1; a possible D gene is TRBD2 (6 bases). V lost 4 bases to trimming and J lost 4 bases, with 14 bases between them. This CDR3 is 15 amino acids long. Germline CDR1 SGHTA, CDR2 FQGNSA. The CDR3 region is CASSSGLNSYNEQFF. DNA of the CDR3: TGTGCCAGCAGCTCGGGACTGAATTCTTACAATGAGCAGTTCTTC.